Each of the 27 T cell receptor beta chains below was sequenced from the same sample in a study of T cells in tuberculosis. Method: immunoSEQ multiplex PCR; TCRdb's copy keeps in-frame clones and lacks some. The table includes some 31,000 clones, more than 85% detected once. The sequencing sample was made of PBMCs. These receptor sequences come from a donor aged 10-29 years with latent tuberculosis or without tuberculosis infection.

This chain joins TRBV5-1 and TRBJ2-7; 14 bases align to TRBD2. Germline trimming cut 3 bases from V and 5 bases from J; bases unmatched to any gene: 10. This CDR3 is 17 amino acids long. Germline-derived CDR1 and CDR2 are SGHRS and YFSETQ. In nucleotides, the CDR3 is TGCGCCAGCAGCTGGGGACTAGCGGGAGCAGTCAAAAACGAGCAGTACTTC. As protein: CASSWGLAGAVKNEQYF.

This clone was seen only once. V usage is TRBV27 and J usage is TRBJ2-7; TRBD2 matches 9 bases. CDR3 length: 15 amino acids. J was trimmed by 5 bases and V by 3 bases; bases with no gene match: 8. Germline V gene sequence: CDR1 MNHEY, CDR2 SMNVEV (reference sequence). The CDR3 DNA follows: TGTGCCAGCAGTTTTCGTCTAGCGGGATTAAACGAGCAGTACTTC. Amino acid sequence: CASSFRLAGLNEQYF.

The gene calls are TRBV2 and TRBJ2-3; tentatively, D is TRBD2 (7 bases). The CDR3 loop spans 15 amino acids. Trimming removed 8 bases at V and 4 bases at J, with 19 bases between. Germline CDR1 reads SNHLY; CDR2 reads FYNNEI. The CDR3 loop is CASGSGGGAPDTQYF. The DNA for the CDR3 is TGTGCCAGCGGGTCCGGAGGGGGGGCCCCAGATACGCAGTATTTT.

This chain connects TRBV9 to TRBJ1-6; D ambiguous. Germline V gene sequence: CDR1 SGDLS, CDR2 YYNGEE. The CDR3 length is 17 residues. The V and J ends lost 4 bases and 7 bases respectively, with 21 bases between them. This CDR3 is CASSFMTRPTGNSPLHF. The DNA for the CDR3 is TGTGCCAGCAGCTTCATGACCCGGCCAACGGGAAATTCACCCCTCCACTTT.

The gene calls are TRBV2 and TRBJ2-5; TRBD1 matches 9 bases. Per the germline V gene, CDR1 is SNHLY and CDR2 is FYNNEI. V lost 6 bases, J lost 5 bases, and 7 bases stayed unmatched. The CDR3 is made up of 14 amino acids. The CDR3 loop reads CASRETGGWETQYF. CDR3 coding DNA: TGTGCCAGCAGGGAGACAGGGGGGTGGGAGACCCAGTACTTC.

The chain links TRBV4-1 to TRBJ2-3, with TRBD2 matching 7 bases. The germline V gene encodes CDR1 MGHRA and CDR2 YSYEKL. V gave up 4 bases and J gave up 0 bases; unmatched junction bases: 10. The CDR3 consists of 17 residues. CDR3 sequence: CASSPRDYRISTDTQYF. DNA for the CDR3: TGCGCCAGCAGCCCCCGGGACTACAGGATTAGCACAGATACGCAGTATTTT.

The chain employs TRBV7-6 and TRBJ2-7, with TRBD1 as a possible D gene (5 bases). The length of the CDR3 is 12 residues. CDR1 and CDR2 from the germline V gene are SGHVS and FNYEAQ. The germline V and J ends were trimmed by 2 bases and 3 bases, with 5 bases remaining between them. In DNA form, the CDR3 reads TGTGCCAGCAGCTTACAGGGCTACGAGCAGTACTTC. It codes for CASSLQGYEQYF.

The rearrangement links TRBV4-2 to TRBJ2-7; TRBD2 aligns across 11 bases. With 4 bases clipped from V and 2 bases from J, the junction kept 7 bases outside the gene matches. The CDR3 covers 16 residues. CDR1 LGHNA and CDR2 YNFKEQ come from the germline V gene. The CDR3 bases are TGTGCCAGCAGCCTAACTAGCGGGGGTGCAACCTACGAGCAGTACTTC. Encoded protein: CASSLTSGGATYEQYF.

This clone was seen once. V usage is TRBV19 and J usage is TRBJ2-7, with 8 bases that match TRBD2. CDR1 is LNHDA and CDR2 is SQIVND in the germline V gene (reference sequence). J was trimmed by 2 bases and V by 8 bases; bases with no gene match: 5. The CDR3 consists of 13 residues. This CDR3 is CASGAGGTYEQYF. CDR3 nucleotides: TGTGCCAGTGGTGCGGGAGGTACCTACGAGCAGTACTTC.

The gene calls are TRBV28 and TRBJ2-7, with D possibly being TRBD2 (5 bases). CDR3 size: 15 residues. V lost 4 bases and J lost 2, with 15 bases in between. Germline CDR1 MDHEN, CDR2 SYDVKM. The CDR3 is CASSSPGKRPYEQYF. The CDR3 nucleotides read TGTGCCAGCAGTTCCCCCGGAAAGCGGCCCTACGAGCAGTACTTC.

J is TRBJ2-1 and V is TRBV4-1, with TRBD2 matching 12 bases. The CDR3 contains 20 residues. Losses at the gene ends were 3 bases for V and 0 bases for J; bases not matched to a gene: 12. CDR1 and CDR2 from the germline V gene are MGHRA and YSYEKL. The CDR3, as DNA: TGCGCCAGCAGCCACCTAACTAGCGGGAGGACAACAAGCTCCTACAATGAGCAGTTCTTC. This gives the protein CASSHLTSGRTTSSYNEQFF.

The CDR3 sequence: CASVREGYNEQFF. In DNA, the CDR3 is TGTGCCAGCGTCCGGGAGGGGTACAATGAGCAGTTCTTC. This sequence joins TRBV6-6 and TRBJ2-1; TRBD2 matches 8 bases. This CDR3 is built from 13 residues. After removal of 8 bases from V and 4 bases from J, the junction contained 4 bases not matched to a gene. CDR1 is MNHNY, CDR2 SVGAGI, per germline (reference sequence).

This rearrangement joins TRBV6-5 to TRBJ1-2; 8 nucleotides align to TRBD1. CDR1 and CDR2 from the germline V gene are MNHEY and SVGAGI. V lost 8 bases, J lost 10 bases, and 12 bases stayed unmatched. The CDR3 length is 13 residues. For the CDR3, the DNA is TGTGCCAGCCTTAGGACAGGGAGGAATTCCTACACCTTC. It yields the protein CASLRTGRNSYTF.

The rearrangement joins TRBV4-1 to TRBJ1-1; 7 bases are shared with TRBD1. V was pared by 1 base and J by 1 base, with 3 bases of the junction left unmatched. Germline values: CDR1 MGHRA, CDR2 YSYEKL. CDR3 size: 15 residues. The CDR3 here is CASSQVQGGNTEAFF. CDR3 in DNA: TGCGCCAGCAGCCAAGTGCAGGGGGGGAACACTGAAGCTTTCTTT.

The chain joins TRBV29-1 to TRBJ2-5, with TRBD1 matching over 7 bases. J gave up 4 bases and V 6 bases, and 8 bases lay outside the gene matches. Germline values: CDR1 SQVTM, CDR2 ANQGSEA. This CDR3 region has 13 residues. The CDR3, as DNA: TGCAGCGTGGAAATAGGGGGCGCAGAGACCCAGTACTTC. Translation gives CSVEIGGAETQYF.

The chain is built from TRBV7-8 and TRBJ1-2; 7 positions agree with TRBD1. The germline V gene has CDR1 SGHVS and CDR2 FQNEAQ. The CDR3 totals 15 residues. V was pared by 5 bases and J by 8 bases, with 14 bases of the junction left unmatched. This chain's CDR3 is CASSLGTATSDGYTF. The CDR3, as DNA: TGTGCCAGCAGCCTAGGGACAGCCACCTCCGACGGCTACACCTTC.

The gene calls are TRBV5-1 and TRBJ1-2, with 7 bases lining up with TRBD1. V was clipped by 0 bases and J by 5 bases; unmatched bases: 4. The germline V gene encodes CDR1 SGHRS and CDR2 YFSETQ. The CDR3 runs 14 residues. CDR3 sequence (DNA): TGCGCCAGCAGCTTGGGGACAGGTTCTTATGGCTACACCTTC. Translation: CASSLGTGSYGYTF.

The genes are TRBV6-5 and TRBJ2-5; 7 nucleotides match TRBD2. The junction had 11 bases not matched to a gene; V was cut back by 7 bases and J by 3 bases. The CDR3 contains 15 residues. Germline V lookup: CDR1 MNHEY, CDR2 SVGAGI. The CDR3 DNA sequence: TGTGCCAGCACTAGCGTCGGGGGGAGGAAAGAGACCCAGTACTTC. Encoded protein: CASTSVGGRKETQYF.

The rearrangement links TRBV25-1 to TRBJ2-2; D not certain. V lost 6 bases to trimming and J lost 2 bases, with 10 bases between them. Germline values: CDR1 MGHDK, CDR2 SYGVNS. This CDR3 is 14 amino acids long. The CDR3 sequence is CASSQTLNTGELFF. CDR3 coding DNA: TGTGCCAGCAGCCAGACTTTAAACACCGGGGAGCTGTTTTTT.

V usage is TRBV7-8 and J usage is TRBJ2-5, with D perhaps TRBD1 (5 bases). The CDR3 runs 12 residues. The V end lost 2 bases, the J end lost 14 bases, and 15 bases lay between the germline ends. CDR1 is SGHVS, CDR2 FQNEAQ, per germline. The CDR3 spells CASSLRQPVVYF. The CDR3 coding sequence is TGTGCCAGCAGCTTACGACAGCCGGTTGTCTACTTC.

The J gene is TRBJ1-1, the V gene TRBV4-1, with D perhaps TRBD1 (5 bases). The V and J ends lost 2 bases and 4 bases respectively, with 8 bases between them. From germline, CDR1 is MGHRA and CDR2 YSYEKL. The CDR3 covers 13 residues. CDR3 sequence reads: CASSQRGSTEAFF. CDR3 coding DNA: TGCGCCAGCAGCCAACGGGGGAGCACTGAAGCTTTCTTT.

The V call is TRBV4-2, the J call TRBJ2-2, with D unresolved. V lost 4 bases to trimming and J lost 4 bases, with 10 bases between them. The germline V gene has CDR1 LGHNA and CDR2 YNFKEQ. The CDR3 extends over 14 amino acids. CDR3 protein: CASSRDRGTGELFF. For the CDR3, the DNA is TGTGCCAGCAGCCGAGATCGAGGCACCGGGGAGCTGTTTTTT.

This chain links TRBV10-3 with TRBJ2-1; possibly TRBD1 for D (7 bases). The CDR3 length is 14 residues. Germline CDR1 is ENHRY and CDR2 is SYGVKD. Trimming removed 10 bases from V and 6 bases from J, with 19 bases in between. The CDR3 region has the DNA TGTGCCAAGAAGGCGGGATCAGGGGGCAATGAGCAGTTCTTC. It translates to CAKKAGSGGNEQFF.

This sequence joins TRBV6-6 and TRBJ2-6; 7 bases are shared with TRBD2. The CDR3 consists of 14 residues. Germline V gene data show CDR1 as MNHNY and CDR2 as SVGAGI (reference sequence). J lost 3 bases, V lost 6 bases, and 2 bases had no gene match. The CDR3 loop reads CASSWGGGANVLTF. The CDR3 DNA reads TGTGCCAGCAGCTGGGGGGGTGGGGCCAACGTCCTGACTTTC.

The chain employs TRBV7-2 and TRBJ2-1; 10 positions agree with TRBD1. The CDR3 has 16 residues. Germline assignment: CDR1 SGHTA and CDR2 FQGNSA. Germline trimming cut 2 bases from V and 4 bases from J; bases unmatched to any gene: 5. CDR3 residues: CASSLPRQGAYNEQFF. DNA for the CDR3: TGTGCCAGCAGCTTACCAAGACAGGGGGCATACAATGAGCAGTTCTTC. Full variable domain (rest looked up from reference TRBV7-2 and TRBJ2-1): GAGVSQSPSNKVTEKGKDVELRCDPISGHTALYWYRQSLGQGLEFLIYFQGNSAPDKSGLPSDRFSAERTGGSVSTLTIQRTQQEDSAVYLCASSLPRQGAYNEQFFGPGTRLTVL.

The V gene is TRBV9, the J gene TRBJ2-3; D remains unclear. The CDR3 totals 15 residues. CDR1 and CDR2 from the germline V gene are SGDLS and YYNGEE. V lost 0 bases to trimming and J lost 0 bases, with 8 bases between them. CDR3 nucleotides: TGTGCCAGCAGCGTAGCTGTAGATAGCACAGATACGCAGTATTTT. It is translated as CASSVAVDSTDTQYF.

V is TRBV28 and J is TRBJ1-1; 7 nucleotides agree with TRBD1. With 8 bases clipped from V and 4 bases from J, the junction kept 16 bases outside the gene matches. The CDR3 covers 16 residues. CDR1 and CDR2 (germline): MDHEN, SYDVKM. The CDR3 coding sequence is TGTGCCAGCCACTGGATTTCAGGGGGAAGTCGCACTGAAGCTTTCTTT. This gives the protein CASHWISGGSRTEAFF. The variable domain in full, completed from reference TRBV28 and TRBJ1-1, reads DVKVTQSSRYLVKRTGEKVFLECVQDMDHENMFWYRQDPGLGLRLIYFSYDVKMKEKGDIPEGYSVSREKKERFSLILESASTNQTSMYLCASHWISGGSRTEAFFGQGTRLTVV.